This T cell receptor (beta chain) was documented in a study of cytomegalovirus exposure and HLA in healthy donors. Study-wide points: There were 150 or so TCR beta chains listed as cytomegalovirus-associated. In a later analysis, CMV-associated beta chains were mostly HLA-associated, it appeared. Rarity marked most TCR sequences, yet some public TCRs occurred in many donors.

Germline CDR1 reads MDHEN; CDR2 reads SYDVKM. Trimming took 10 bases from V and 8 from J; bases not matched to a gene: 16. The CDR3 has 15 amino acids. Remarks on this clone: Its antigen is not identified.

Nominal health characterized the donors when sampled, though unrecorded immune exposures were likely. PCR amplification relied on 60 Vbeta primers (plus 13 Jbeta primers). Here immunoSEQ multiplex PCR was the method, and the copy in TCRdb shows in-frame clones only, minus some. The data hold approximately 130,000 clones, with 72% observed a single time. The origin of this receptor is a middle-aged man in good health and CMV-seropositive. The V gene is TRBV28, the J gene TRBJ1-2, with 10 bases identical to TRBD1. Sequencing was performed on PBMCs. DNA for the CDR3: TGTGCCATCAACCCAAATCTAGACAGGGGGCCCGGCTACACCTTC. Its protein product is CAINPNLDRGPGYTF.